Below, 7 T cell receptor beta chains from the same sample are listed, as sequenced in a study of cytomegalovirus exposure and HLA in healthy donors (dated by TCRdb to 2015 to 2018). Libraries were made using the immunoSEQ multiplex PCR assay. For the multiplex PCR, a mixture combining 60 forward primers for TCR Vbeta segments and 13 reverse primers for TCR Jbeta segments was used. Imported from immuneACCESS, the table was reduced by TCRdb to in-frame sequences with V and J called. These copies leave out some clones; in studies compared against another copy, an unresolved V gene accounts for under half, and the cause of the remainder is not known. The sample table shows some 140,000 clones, and about 79% are seen once. Jointly, the top ten make up roughly 1.8% of the sample. The specimen sequenced was PBMCs. These receptors all stem from a female donor in good health and CMV-seropositive.

The rearrangement joins TRBV7-2 to TRBJ2-4, with D possibly being TRBD1 (5 bases). Trimming pared 1 base from V and 1 base from J, leaving 17 bases between. Germline CDR1 SGHTA, CDR2 FQGNSA. The CDR3 totals 18 residues. This CDR3 is CASSLVTLGHSAKNIQYF. CDR3 in DNA: TGTGCCAGCAGCTTAGTTACCCTCGGACATTCCGCCAAAAACATTCAGTACTTC.

The genes are TRBV4-2 and TRBJ2-7; the match to TRBD2 covers 8 bases. The CDR3 covers 16 residues. With V trimmed by 1 base and J by 5 bases, 10 bases remained unmatched. The germline V gene encodes CDR1 LGHNA and CDR2 YNFKEQ. The CDR3 loop is CASSQARGGGIDEQYF. DNA for the CDR3: TGTGCCAGCAGCCAAGCCCGAGGCGGGGGGATCGACGAGCAGTACTTC.

This clone was found once. V usage is TRBV23-1 and J usage is TRBJ1-2; tentatively, D is TRBD1 (5 bases). TRBV23-1 is flagged as an ORF with uncertain function. V was pared by 0 bases and J by 4 bases, with 21 bases between. CDR3 size: 18 residues. The CDR3 here is CASSQSWQGIEVCYGYTF. Here the CDR3 DNA reads TGCGCCAGCAGTCAATCTTGGCAGGGTATAGAAGTATGCTATGGCTACACCTTC.

The gene calls are TRBV19 and TRBJ1-2, with 7 bases fitting TRBD1. The ends lost 0 bases at V and 8 bases at J; junction bases unmatched: 12. Per the germline V gene, CDR1 is LNHDA and CDR2 is SQIVND (reference sequence). This CDR3 has 16 residues. For the CDR3, the DNA is TGTGCCAGTAGTATAGATCTCCGACAGGGAAGAGGGGGCTACACCTTC. Translation gives CASSIDLRQGRGGYTF.

The V and J genes are TRBV7-3 and TRBJ2-1; TRBD1 is a possible D gene (5 bases). Trimming pared 2 bases from V and 8 bases from J, leaving 10 bases between. Germline CDR1 SGHTA, CDR2 FQGTGA. CDR3 size: 13 residues. The CDR3 loop reads CASSLAQGDEQFF. CDR3 in DNA: TGTGCCAGCAGCTTAGCCCAAGGGGATGAGCAGTTCTTC.

The J gene is TRBJ2-3, the V gene TRBV11-2, with TRBD2 matching over 15 bases. The V and J ends lost 5 bases and 8 bases, in that order; junction bases with no gene match: 8. CDR1 and CDR2 from the germline V gene are SGHAT and FQNNGV. This CDR3 spans 16 amino acids. CDR3 sequence (DNA): TGTGCCAGCAGCCCCCGGACTAGCGGGGGGGGAGGTACGCAGTATTTT. Its protein is CASSPRTSGGGGTQYF.

The chain couples TRBV10-3 to TRBJ1-1; 9 nucleotides match TRBD1. V was clipped by 8 bases and J by 0 bases; unmatched bases: 10. The CDR3 contains 16 residues. Germline CDR1 and CDR2: ENHRY and SYGVKD. The CDR3 loop is CAIRSGTGIVNTEAFF. For the CDR3, the DNA is TGTGCCATCCGTTCCGGGACAGGGATAGTGAACACTGAAGCTTTCTTT.